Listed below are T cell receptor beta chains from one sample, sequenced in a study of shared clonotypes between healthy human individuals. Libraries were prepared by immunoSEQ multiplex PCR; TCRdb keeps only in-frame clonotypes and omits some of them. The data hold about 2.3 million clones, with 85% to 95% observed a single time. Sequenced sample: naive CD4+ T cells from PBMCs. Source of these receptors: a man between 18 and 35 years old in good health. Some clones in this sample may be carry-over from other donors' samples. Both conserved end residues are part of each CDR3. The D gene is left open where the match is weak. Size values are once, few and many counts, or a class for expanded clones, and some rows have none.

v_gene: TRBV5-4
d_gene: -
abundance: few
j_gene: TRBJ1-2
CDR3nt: TGTGCCAGCAGCTTGCCCACAGGGTTAGATGGCTACACCTTC
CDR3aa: CASSLPTGLDGYTF

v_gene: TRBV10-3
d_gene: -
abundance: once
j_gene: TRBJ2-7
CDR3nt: TGTGCCATCGGTCTAGCTACCTCCTACGAGCAGTACTTC
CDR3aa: CAIGLATSYEQYF

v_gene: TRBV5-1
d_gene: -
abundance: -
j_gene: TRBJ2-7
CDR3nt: TGCGCCAGCAGCCCACGGGTGAACACCAGAAGCGAGCAGTACTTC
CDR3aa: CASSPRVNTRSEQYF

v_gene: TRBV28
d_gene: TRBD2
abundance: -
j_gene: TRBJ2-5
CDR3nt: TGTGCCAGCAGTCTCCTAGCGGCCCGTGGTACGACCCAGTACTTC
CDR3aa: CASSLLAARGTTQYF

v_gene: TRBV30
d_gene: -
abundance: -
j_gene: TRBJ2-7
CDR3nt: TGTGCCCGCCGGGATCGGAGCGAGCAGTACTTC
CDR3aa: CARRDRSEQYF

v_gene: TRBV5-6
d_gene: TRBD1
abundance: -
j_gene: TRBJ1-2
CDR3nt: TGTGCCAGCAGCTCCGGACAGGGGACGGGCTATGGCTACACCTTC
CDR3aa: CASSSGQGTGYGYTF

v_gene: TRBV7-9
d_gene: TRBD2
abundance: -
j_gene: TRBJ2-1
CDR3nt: TGTGCCAGCAGCTTAGCGGGTAGCGGGAGTGGTAATGAGCAGTTCTTC
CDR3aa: CASSLAGSGSGNEQFF

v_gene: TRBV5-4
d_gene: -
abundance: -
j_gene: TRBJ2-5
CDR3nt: TGTGCCAGCAGCTTCACGGAGACCCAGTACTTC
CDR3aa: CASSFTETQYF

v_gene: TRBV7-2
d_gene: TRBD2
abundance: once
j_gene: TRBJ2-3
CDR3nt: TGTGCCAGCAGCCCCGCGGGGGAGCGGCCAATCACAGATACGCAGTATTTT
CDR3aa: CASSPAGERPITDTQYF

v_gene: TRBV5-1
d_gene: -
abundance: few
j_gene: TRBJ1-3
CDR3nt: TGCGCCAGCAGCTCCGGCACTACGGGAAACACCATATATTTT
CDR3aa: CASSSGTTGNTIYF

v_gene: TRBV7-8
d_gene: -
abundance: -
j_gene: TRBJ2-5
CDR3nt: TGTGCCAGCAGCCCGAGGGCGGGGTTGGAGACCCAGTACTTC
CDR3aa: CASSPRAGLETQYF

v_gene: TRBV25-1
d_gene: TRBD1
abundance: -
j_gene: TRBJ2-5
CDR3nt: TGTGCCACCAGAGTCCCCACAGGGGGGGAGACCCAGTACTTC
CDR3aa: CATRVPTGGETQYF

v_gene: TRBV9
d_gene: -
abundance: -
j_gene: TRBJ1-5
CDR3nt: TGTGCCAGCAGCGTTACCGGAGGATCCAATCAGCCCCAGCATTTT
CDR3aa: CASSVTGGSNQPQHF

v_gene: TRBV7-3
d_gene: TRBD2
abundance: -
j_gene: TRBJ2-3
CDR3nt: TGTGCCAGCAGCTTAGGCTTAGCGGGAGGGGAAGATACGCAGTATTTT
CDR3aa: CASSLGLAGGEDTQYF

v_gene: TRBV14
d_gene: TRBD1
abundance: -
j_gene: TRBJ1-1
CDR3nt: TGTGCCAGCAGCTCACAGGGGGCCGGGGCTTTCTTT
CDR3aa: CASSSQGAGAFF

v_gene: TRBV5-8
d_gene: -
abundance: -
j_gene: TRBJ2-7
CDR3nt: TGTGCCAGCAGCTTGGCCCGGGACCCTTTCTACGAGCAGTACTTC
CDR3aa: CASSLARDPFYEQYF

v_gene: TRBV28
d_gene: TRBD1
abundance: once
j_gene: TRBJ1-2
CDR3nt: TGTGCCAGCAGCGGGGGACAGGGGGCTTTTTATGGCTACACCTTC
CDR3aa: CASSGGQGAFYGYTF

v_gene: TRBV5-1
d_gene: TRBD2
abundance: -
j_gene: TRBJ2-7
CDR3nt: TGCGCCAGCAGCCCGGTGGTGGCGGGAGCCTACGAGCAGTACTTC
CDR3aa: CASSPVVAGAYEQYF

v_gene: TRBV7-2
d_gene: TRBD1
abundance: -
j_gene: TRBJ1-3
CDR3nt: TGTGCCAGCAGCCAAACAGGGGTTGCTGGAAACACCATATATTTT
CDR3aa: CASSQTGVAGNTIYF

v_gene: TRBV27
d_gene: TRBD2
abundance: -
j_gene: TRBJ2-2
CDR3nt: TGTGCCAGCAGTTTTTGGGGGAGGGCGAACACCGGGGAGCTGTTTTTT
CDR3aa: CASSFWGRANTGELFF

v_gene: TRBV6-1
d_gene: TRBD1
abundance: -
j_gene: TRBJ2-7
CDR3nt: TGTGCCAGCAATCTACAGGGGCCCGAGCAGTACTTC
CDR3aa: CASNLQGPEQYF

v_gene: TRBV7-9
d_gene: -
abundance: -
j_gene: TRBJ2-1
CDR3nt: TGTGCCAGCAGCTTTGCGGTCTTC
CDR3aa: CASSFAVF

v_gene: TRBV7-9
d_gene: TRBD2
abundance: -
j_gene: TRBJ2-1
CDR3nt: TGTGCCAGCAGCCCGGGACTATCAGGTAATGAGCAGTTCTTC
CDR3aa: CASSPGLSGNEQFF

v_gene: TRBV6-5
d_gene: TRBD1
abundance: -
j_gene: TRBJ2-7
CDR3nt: TGTGCCAGCAGTTACTCACAGGGGGCGACCGAGCAGTACTTC
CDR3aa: CASSYSQGATEQYF

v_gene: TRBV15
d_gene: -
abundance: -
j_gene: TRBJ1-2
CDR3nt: TGTGCCACCAGCAGAGGAGGAGGCGGGAACTATGGCTACACCTTC
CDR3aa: CATSRGGGGNYGYTF

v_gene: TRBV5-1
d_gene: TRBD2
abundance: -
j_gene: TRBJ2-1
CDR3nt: TGCGCCAGCTCCTCCTCCACGGGACTAGCTGTCTATGAGCAGTTCTTC
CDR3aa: CASSSSTGLAVYEQFF

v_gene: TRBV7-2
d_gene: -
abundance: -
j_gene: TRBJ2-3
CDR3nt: TGTGCCAGCAGCTTCCTAGGACCGGGGGGCGGGGATACGCAGTATTTT
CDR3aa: CASSFLGPGGGDTQYF

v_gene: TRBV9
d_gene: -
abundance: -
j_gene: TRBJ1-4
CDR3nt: TGTGCCAGCAGCGTAGATACAGCCAGGGAAAAACTGTTTTTT
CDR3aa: CASSVDTAREKLFF

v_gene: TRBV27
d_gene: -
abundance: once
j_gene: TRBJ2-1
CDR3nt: TGTGCCAGCAGTTCTATCCTCGGGGAGAGGTCCTACAATGAGCAGTTCTTC
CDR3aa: CASSSILGERSYNEQFF

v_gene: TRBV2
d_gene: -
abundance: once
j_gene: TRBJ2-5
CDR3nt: TGTGCCAGCAGTGAACAGACGGGACACGGTGAGACCCAGTACTTC
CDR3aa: CASSEQTGHGETQYF

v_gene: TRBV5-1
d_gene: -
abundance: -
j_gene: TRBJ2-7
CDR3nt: TGCGCCAGCAGCTCGGCCCCGGCCTCCGAGTGGGAGCAGTACTTC
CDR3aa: CASSSAPASEWEQYF

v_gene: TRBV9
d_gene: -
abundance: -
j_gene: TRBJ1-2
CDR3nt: TGTGCCAGCAGCGTAGCCCCAGGCTTAGGCTACACCTTC
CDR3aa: CASSVAPGLGYTF

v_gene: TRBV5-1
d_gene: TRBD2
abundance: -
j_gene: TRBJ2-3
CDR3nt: TGCGCCAGCAGCTTGGGGACTAGCGGGATAACAGATACGCAGTATTTT
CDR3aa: CASSLGTSGITDTQYF

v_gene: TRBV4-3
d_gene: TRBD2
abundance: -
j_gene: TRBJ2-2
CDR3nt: TGCGCCAGCAGCCGAAACCCAGGGACTAGCGGGAGGTGGCCCGCCGGGGAGCTGTTTTTT
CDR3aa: CASSRNPGTSGRWPAGELFF

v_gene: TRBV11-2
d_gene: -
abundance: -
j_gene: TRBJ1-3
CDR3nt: TGTGCCAGCAGCTTAGAGCCAGGGACGAGCTCTGGAAACACCATATATTTT
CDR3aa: CASSLEPGTSSGNTIYF

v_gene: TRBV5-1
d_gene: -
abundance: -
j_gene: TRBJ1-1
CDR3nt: TGCGCCAGCAGCTTGGGGAGCACTGAAGCTTTCTTT
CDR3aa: CASSLGSTEAFF